Below are 21 T cell receptor beta chains sequenced from a single sample in a study of T cell changes during pregnancy in multiple sclerosis. Sequencing was performed with immunoSEQ multiplex PCR; in TCRdb, only in-frame clones are kept and a portion is missing. The sample records 65,000 to 90,000 clones, around 94% being singletons. Here the sequenced sample was peripheral blood, taken in the third trimester of pregnancy. The source of these receptors is a female donor in good health, enrolled as a control in a pregnancy study.

The chain couples TRBV4-3 to TRBJ1-4; weak D call: TRBD1 (5 bases). This CDR3 is built from 15 residues. Germline V lookup: CDR1 LGHNA, CDR2 YSLEER. V gave up 0 bases and J gave up 4 bases, with 9 bases separating them. Written as DNA, the CDR3 is TGCGCCAGCAGCCAAGATGGGGCTGGTAATGAAAAACTGTTTTTT. Encoded protein: CASSQDGAGNEKLFF.

The chain is built from TRBV28 and TRBJ1-2; D gene uncertain. From germline, CDR1 is MDHEN and CDR2 SYDVKM. The length of the CDR3 is 13 residues. Trimming left V 6 bases short and J 6 bases short, with 14 bases between. Written as DNA, the CDR3 is TGTGCCAGCAGCTCCCACGGGTACCATGGCTACACCTTC. As protein: CASSSHGYHGYTF.

The chain is built from TRBV18 and TRBJ1-1; D might be TRBD1 (5 bases). The CDR3 length is 14 residues. Germline lookup yields CDR1 KGHSH and CDR2 LQKENI. V was clipped by 8 bases and J by 1 base, with 14 bases between them. For the CDR3, the DNA is TGTGCCAGCGTGGCCGGGGGATCGAACACTGAAGCTTTCTTT. Residues: CASVAGGSNTEAFF.

This sequence joins TRBV7-9 and TRBJ2-1; 7 positions match TRBD2. The CDR3 runs to 16 residues. The junction had 9 bases not matched to a gene; V was cut back by 5 bases and J by 2 bases. CDR1 is SEHNR, CDR2 FQNEAQ, per germline (reference sequence). The CDR3 protein is CASSIPGTKPYNEQFF. Here the CDR3 DNA reads TGTGCCAGCAGCATACCCGGGACTAAACCCTACAATGAGCAGTTCTTC. Drawing the rest from reference TRBV7-9 and TRBJ2-1, the complete variable domain is DTGVSQNPRHKITKRGQNVTFRCDPISEHNRLYWYRQTLGQGPEFLTYFQNEAQLEKSRLLSDRFSAERPKGSFSTLEIQRTEQGDSAMYLCASSIPGTKPYNEQFFGPGTRLTVL.

The chain carries TRBV7-2 and TRBJ2-7; 11 bases map to TRBD2. The CDR3 spans 18 residues. V was pared by 5 bases and J by 4 bases, with 16 bases of the junction left unmatched. Germline values: CDR1 SGHTA, CDR2 FQGNSA. The CDR3 bases are TGTGCCAGCAGCCTAATCCACTTTAGCGGGGGGGCTGAATACGAGCAGTACTTC. Amino acids: CASSLIHFSGGAEYEQYF.

The chain employs TRBV6-6 and TRBJ1-1, with D possibly being TRBD1 (6 bases). CDR1 is MNHNY, CDR2 SVGAGI, per germline (reference sequence). The CDR3 is 11 amino acids. With 7 bases removed from V and 7 bases from J, the gap between germline ends came to 10 bases. CDR3 in DNA: TGTGCCAGCAAGGGGGAGGGTGAAGCTTTCTTT. Residues: CASKGEGEAFF.

The V gene is TRBV7-9, the J gene TRBJ2-5; 7 bases fit TRBD2. Losses at the gene ends were 5 bases for V and 3 bases for J; bases not matched to a gene: 12. This CDR3 spans 16 amino acids. Germline V gene sequence: CDR1 SEHNR, CDR2 FQNEAQ (reference sequence). For the CDR3, the DNA is TGTGCCAGCAGCCCACCTACCGGACTAGACGAAGAGACCCAGTACTTC. Protein product: CASSPPTGLDEETQYF. Based on the CDR3 plus reference TRBV7-9 and TRBJ2-5, the full variable domain is DTGVSQNPRHKITKRGQNVTFRCDPISEHNRLYWYRQTLGQGPEFLTYFQNEAQLEKSRLLSDRFSAERPKGSFSTLEIQRTEQGDSAMYLCASSPPTGLDEETQYFGPGTRLLVL.

In this sample, this clone turned up a few times. This rearrangement joins TRBV11-2 to TRBJ1-1, with TRBD1 matching over 8 bases. V lost 6 bases and J lost 5; bases outside the gene matches: 5. This CDR3 comprises 13 residues. Germline loops: CDR1 SGHAT, CDR2 FQNNGV. CDR3 in amino acids: CASSPDRGTEAFF. CDR3 bases: TGTGCCAGCAGTCCCGACAGGGGAACTGAAGCTTTCTTT.

The chain joins TRBV6-1 to TRBJ2-1, with a weak D call TRBD2 (5 bases). CDR3 length: 13 amino acids. The germline V gene has CDR1 MNHNS and CDR2 SASEGT. Trimming left V 2 bases short and J 8 bases short, with 10 bases between. CDR3 nucleotides: TGTGCCAGCAGTGAAACGCGGGCCGATGAGCAGTTCTTC. Encoded protein: CASSETRADEQFF.

The gene calls are TRBV1 and TRBJ2-2; the table gives TRBD2 as D, unverified against the DNA. TRBV1 constitutes a pseudogene. This CDR3 is built from 16 residues. This chain's CDR3 is CTSSQDPSGEDGELFF. In nucleotides, the CDR3 is TGCACCAGCAGCCAAGATCCAAGCGGGGAGGACGGGGAGCTGTTTTTT.

The CDR3 DNA reads as TGTGCCTGGAGCTCAGGGGAGAGCAATCAGCCCCAGCATTTT. Protein product: CAWSSGESNQPQHF. The rearrangement links TRBV30 to TRBJ1-5, with D tentatively TRBD1 (6 bases). CDR3 length: 14 amino acids. Germline V gives CDR1 GTSNPN, CDR2 SVGIG (reference sequence). Trimming shortened V by 3 bases and J by 1 base, and 10 bases separated the two germline ends.

V gene TRBV11-2 combines with J gene TRBJ2-5, with 8 bases matching TRBD1. Germline CDR1 and CDR2: SGHAT and FQNNGV. The CDR3 consists of 17 residues. The J segment lost 5 bases and the V segment lost 1 base, leaving 12 bases of the junction unmatched. The CDR3 spells CASSLGGGQGRKETQYF. As DNA, the CDR3 is TGTGCCAGCAGCTTAGGAGGTGGACAGGGAAGAAAGGAGACCCAGTACTTC.

The rearrangement links TRBV7-6 to TRBJ1-6; TRBD1 agrees at 7 bases. This CDR3 region has 16 residues. Germline V gene data show CDR1 as SGHVS and CDR2 as FNYEAQ. With V trimmed by 4 bases and J by 8 bases, 11 bases remained unmatched. The CDR3 loop is CASSSSTGTVDSPLHF. DNA of the CDR3: TGTGCCAGCAGCTCCAGCACCGGGACAGTTGATTCACCCCTCCACTTT.

The CDR3 sequence: CASSRGGYTGELFF. CDR3 in DNA: TGTGCCAGCAGCCGGGGAGGGTATACCGGGGAGCTGTTTTTT. V gene TRBV28 combines with J gene TRBJ2-2; 7 nucleotides line up with TRBD2. Germline values: CDR1 MDHEN, CDR2 SYDVKM. This CDR3 has 14 amino acids. V was pared by 6 bases and J by 5 bases, with 6 bases of the junction left unmatched.

The rearrangement links TRBV18 to TRBJ2-7; D remains ambiguous. The CDR3 spans 13 residues. V lost 3 bases, J lost 4 bases, and 10 bases lay in between. CDR1 and CDR2 (germline): KGHSH, LQKENI. In DNA, the CDR3 is TGTGCCAGCTCACCGGGCCAGGATTACGAGCAGTACTTC. This gives the protein CASSPGQDYEQYF.

This clone is a singleton in its sample. This rearrangement joins TRBV27 to TRBJ2-1; D not resolved. The germline V gene has CDR1 MNHEY and CDR2 SMNVEV (reference sequence). V was cut by 3 bases and J by 0 bases, with 12 bases left in between. CDR3 size: 16 residues. This CDR3 reads CASSFRQLSSYNEQFF. Here the CDR3 DNA reads TGTGCCAGCAGTTTCAGGCAGTTGAGCTCCTACAATGAGCAGTTCTTC.

This clone was seen only once. V and J are TRBV5-1 and TRBJ1-1; D is unresolved. The CDR3 runs 14 residues. V lost 4 bases and J 0 bases, leaving 10 bases between the germline ends. From germline, CDR1 is SGHRS and CDR2 YFSETQ. The CDR3 sequence: CASSRITVNTEAFF. The CDR3 coding sequence is TGCGCCAGCAGCCGTATTACAGTGAACACTGAAGCTTTCTTT.

This clone occurred once. V usage is TRBV5-4 and J usage is TRBJ1-2; 9 positions match TRBD1. The V gene's germline CDR1 is SGHNT and CDR2 YYREEE (reference sequence). This CDR3 contains 13 residues. J was trimmed by 4 bases and V by 4 bases; bases with no gene match: 2. The CDR3 region has the DNA TGTGCCAGCAGCCCGGACAGGGGCTATGGCTACACCTTC. Amino acid sequence: CASSPDRGYGYTF.

J is TRBJ2-7 and V is TRBV28, with 10 positions matching TRBD1. V gave up 2 bases and J gave up 4 bases; unmatched junction bases: 8. CDR1 is MDHEN, CDR2 SYDVKM, per germline. CDR3 size: 16 residues. Here the CDR3 reads CASSLVGGTGAYEQYF. The CDR3 DNA reads as TGTGCCAGCAGTTTAGTTGGGGGGACAGGGGCATACGAGCAGTACTTC.

This sequence joins TRBV25-1 and TRBJ1-2; 7 positions match TRBD1. V shed 2 bases and J 2 bases; nucleotides not matched to a gene: 5. Germline V gene sequence: CDR1 MGHDK, CDR2 SYGVNS. CDR3 length equals 15 residues. This chain's CDR3 is CASSEARTGNYGYTF. The CDR3 bases are TGTGCCAGCAGTGAAGCGAGGACAGGCAACTATGGCTACACCTTC.

The chain carries TRBV27 and TRBJ2-7; D is possibly TRBD1 (6 bases). The germline CDR1 and CDR2 sequences are MNHEY and SMNVEV (reference sequence). V lost 6 bases to trimming and J lost 4 bases, with 16 bases between them. The CDR3 is made up of 14 amino acids. The CDR3 nucleotides are TGTGCCAGCAGGGGTAAGACAGGTGTGTACGAGCAGTACTTC. This codes for CASRGKTGVYEQYF.